The 5 T cell receptor beta chains given below trace back to one sample, sequenced in a study of breast tumors, draining lymph nodes, adjacent tissues. Axillary draining lymph nodes of breast cancer patients supplied the node samples. Using its own MiXCR run on the multiplex PCR reads, TCRdb lists one record per CDR3 protein. The sample has approximately 89,000 distinct CDR3 sequences, over 25% seen once. The sequencing sample was made of axillary lymph node tissue. These receptors were obtained from a female donor with breast cancer. Some clones in this sample may be carry-over from other donors' samples.

A remark on this clonotype: One junction end disagrees with the germline gene, perhaps due to a read error. The rearrangement links TRBV12-3 or TRBV12-4 to TRBJ1-1; D ambiguous. CDR3 length: 13 residues. CDR3 sequence: CASSVQDLTEASF. CDR3 DNA sequence: TGTGCCAGCAGCGTTCAGGATTTGACTGAAGCTTCCTTT.

This clonotype was picked up many times. The CDR3 reads CASSDRGTYEQYF. The DNA of the CDR3 is TGTGCCAGCAGTGACAGGGGAACCTACGAGCAGTACTTC. The chain has TRBV25-1 and TRBJ2-7; tentative D call: TRBD1 (6 bases). The CDR3 sequence is 13 residues long. CDR1 and CDR2 from the germline V gene are MGHDK and SYGVNS. Trimming left V 3 bases short and J 2 bases short, with 8 bases between.

This clonotype was picked up many times. The chain has TRBV18 and TRBJ2-7, with 8 bases lining up with TRBD1. The V and J ends lost 2 bases and 0 bases, in that order; junction bases with no gene match: 6. CDR3 length: 16 residues. CDR1 and CDR2 (germline): KGHSH, LQKENI. The CDR3 is CASSPTPGQDSYEQYF. CDR3 coding DNA: TGTGCCAGCTCACCAACTCCGGGACAGGACTCCTACGAGCAGTACTTC.

Concerning this clonotype: An end of the junction does not agree with germline; a read error may underlie this. The V and J genes are TRBV20-1 and TRBJ2-3; TRBD2 matches at 11 bases. In germline, CDR1 is DFQATT, CDR2 SNEGSKA (reference sequence). The CDR3 has 15 residues. The CDR3 protein is CSARASGRLTGTQCF. CDR3 coding DNA: TGCAGTGCTAGAGCTAGCGGGAGGTTGACAGGTACGCAGTGTTTT.

This clonotype showed up many times. A much larger clone lies one base from this, so it may be a read error. The chain has TRBV7-9 and TRBJ1-4; D is ambiguous. The germline V gene has CDR1 SEHNR and CDR2 FQNEAQ (reference sequence). This CDR3 is built from 15 residues. CDR3: CASSRRGGIEEKPFF. CDR3 coding DNA: TGTGCCAGCAGTCGAAGAGGAGGGATTGAAGAAAAACCGTTTTTT.